The next 27 T cell receptor beta chains were all read from a single sample in a study of neurological immune-mediated disorders. TCRdb recomputed calls from the 5' RACE reads with MiXCR, one row per CDR3 protein. The data contain about 33,000 distinct CDR3 sequences, less than 1.6% of them singletons. Material: PBMCs. The receptors derive from a young woman with multiple sclerosis.

This clonotype has at least ten counts. The V call is TRBV12-3 or TRBV12-4, the J call TRBJ2-7; D is uncertain. Between the trimmed V and J ends, which lost 2 bases and 4 bases, there was a span of 15 bases. The CDR3 loop spans 15 amino acids. The CDR3 DNA sequence: TGTGCCAGCAGTTTAACGGCTGTCGCTCCTTACGAGCAGTACTTC. This translates into CASSLTAVAPYEQYF.

This clonotype was counted only a few times. One junction end does not reproduce the germline sequence, and a read error may be involved. The J gene is TRBJ1-6, the V gene TRBV7-6; D remains unclear. Germline values: CDR1 SGHVS, CDR2 FNYEAQ. CDR3 length: 12 amino acids. Here the CDR3 reads CDSSTRVGPLHF. The CDR3 region has the DNA TGTGACAGCAGCACCCGAGTGGGCCCCCTCCACTTT.

This clonotype has at least ten counts. This rearrangement joins TRBV29-1 to TRBJ1-2; D remains unclear. Deletions cut 3 bases from V and 6 bases from J, with 14 bases between. The CDR3 spans 13 residues. Looked up from germline, CDR1 is SQVTM and CDR2 is ANQGSEA. In nucleotides, the CDR3 is TGCAGCGTTGACTCCCCTGACAACCATGGCTACACCTTC. The encoded protein is CSVDSPDNHGYTF.

This clonotype was picked up many times. CDR3 in DNA: TGCAGCGTGGGGCTAACGGGGGGATACAATGAGCAGTTCTTC. It yields the protein CSVGLTGGYNEQFF. The V call is TRBV29-1, the J call TRBJ2-1; 7 bases are shared with TRBD2. V was clipped by 6 bases and J by 4 bases; unmatched bases: 9. Germline V lookup: CDR1 SQVTM, CDR2 ANQGSEA. CDR3 length: 14 amino acids.

This clonotype was picked up many times. J is TRBJ2-1 and V is TRBV7-9; D unclear. Germline V gives CDR1 SEHNR, CDR2 FQNEAQ (reference sequence). This CDR3 region has 11 residues. V was trimmed by 2 bases and J by 5 bases, leaving 1 base between them. The CDR3 loop reads CASSLNNEQFF. The CDR3 nucleotides are TGTGCCAGCAGCTTAAACAATGAGCAGTTCTTC.

Sample share makes this clonotype medium-sized (0.01 to 0.1%). The chain is built from TRBV12-3 or TRBV12-4 and TRBJ2-1; no reliable D call. V was clipped by 7 bases and J by 5 bases, with 12 bases between them. The length of the CDR3 is 13 residues. The CDR3 DNA sequence: TGTGCCAGCACCTTGGGCCAGAACAATGAGCAGTTCTTC. This codes for CASTLGQNNEQFF.

This clonotype showed up many times. The chain has TRBV3-1 and TRBJ2-1; 7 bases align to TRBD2. The V segment lost 5 bases and the J segment 5 bases; nucleotides outside the gene matches: 9. The length of the CDR3 is 15 residues. Germline CDR1 reads LGHDT; CDR2 reads YNNKEL (reference sequence). The CDR3 DNA reads as TGTGCCAGCAGCTCCCTCCAGCGGGGTAACAATGAGCAGTTCTTC. Amino acid sequence: CASSSLQRGNNEQFF.

This clonotype was detected ten times or more. The genes are TRBV7-2 and TRBJ1-3; D is perhaps TRBD1 (5 bases). From germline, CDR1 is SGHTA and CDR2 FQGNSA. V lost 3 bases and J lost 3, with 12 bases in between. The length of the CDR3 is 15 residues. This CDR3 is CASSFQGARGNTIYF. The DNA of the CDR3 is TGTGCCAGCAGCTTTCAAGGGGCTCGTGGAAACACCATATATTTT.

This clonotype was counted ten times or more. This chain joins TRBV7-2 and TRBJ2-6, with no clear D. Looked up from germline, CDR1 is SGHTA and CDR2 is FQGNSA. The V end was cut by 4 bases, the J end by 0 bases, with 10 bases between. This CDR3 has 16 amino acids. This chain's CDR3 is CASSSPLGSGANVLTF. The CDR3 nucleotides read TGTGCCAGCAGCTCCCCCTTGGGCTCTGGGGCCAACGTCCTGACTTTC.

This clonotype was seen ten or more times. The rearrangement uses TRBV7-9 and TRBJ1-2; tentatively, D is TRBD1 (5 bases). The CDR3 is made up of 17 amino acids. The germline V and J ends were trimmed by 5 bases and 2 bases, with 21 bases remaining between them. CDR1 and CDR2 from the germline V gene are SEHNR and FQNEAQ (reference sequence). The CDR3 protein is CASSAPYPAGWNYGYTF. In nucleotides, the CDR3 is TGTGCCAGCAGCGCGCCGTATCCCGCAGGGTGGAACTATGGCTACACCTTC.

This clonotype was seen many times. The chain employs TRBV6-1 and TRBJ1-2; D is ambiguous. Trimming took 10 bases from V and 6 from J, leaving 15 bases between them. CDR3 length: 12 residues. The germline CDR1 and CDR2 sequences are MNHNS and SASEGT. CDR3 amino acids: CATNGGVDGYTF. CDR3 bases: TGTGCCACCAACGGTGGGGTAGATGGCTACACCTTC.

This clonotype was detected ten times or more. This rearrangement joins TRBV3-1 to TRBJ1-1; 7 nucleotides match TRBD1. Germline lookup yields CDR1 LGHDT and CDR2 YNNKEL (reference sequence). The CDR3 loop spans 14 amino acids. V lost 1 base to trimming and J lost 5 bases; unmatched junction nucleotides: 4. The CDR3 bases are TGTGCCAGCAGCCAAGGACAGGGAAAAACTGAAGCTTTCTTT. This sequence encodes CASSQGQGKTEAFF. The full variable domain, with the rest looked up from reference TRBV3-1 and TRBJ1-1, is DTAVSQTPKYLVTQMGNDKSIKCEQNLGHDTMYWYKQDSKKFLKIMFSYNNKELIINETVPNRFSPKSPDKAHLNLHINSLELGDSAVYFCASSQGQGKTEAFFGQGTRLTVV.

In this sample, this clonotype turned up a few times. The V and J genes are TRBV29-1 and TRBJ2-3; D might be TRBD2 (5 bases). V was clipped by 1 base and J by 1 base, with 12 bases between them. The CDR3 length is 15 residues. Per the germline V gene, CDR1 is SQVTM and CDR2 is ANQGSEA. CDR3 DNA sequence: TGCAGCGTTGAAGGAGGAGGACTTGGCACAGATACGCAGTATTTT. This codes for CSVEGGGLGTDTQYF.

This clonotype appeared many times. The chain is built from TRBV12-5 and TRBJ1-5, with 9 bases lining up with TRBD1. With 4 bases clipped from V and 6 bases from J, the junction kept 10 bases outside the gene matches. CDR3 length: 16 residues. The germline V gene has CDR1 LGHNT and CDR2 FRNRAP. The CDR3 DNA reads as TGTGCTAGTGGTTGGAGGGAACAGGGGGCCGGTCAGCCCCAGCATTTT. Protein: CASGWREQGAGQPQHF.

In its sample, this clonotype was seen many times. The chain carries TRBV7-9 and TRBJ2-1; 11 bases match TRBD1. In germline, CDR1 is SEHNR, CDR2 FQNEAQ (reference sequence). Trimming cost V 6 bases and J 8 bases; bases outside gene matches: 3. The CDR3 runs 13 residues. The CDR3 reads CASRGQGGDEQFF. Here the CDR3 DNA reads TGTGCCAGCAGGGGACAGGGGGGGGATGAGCAGTTCTTC.

As regards this clonotype: Mismatch with germline at one junction end may stem from a read error. The chain uses TRBV10-1 and TRBJ2-7, with a possible D match to TRBD2 (6 bases). This CDR3 region has 12 residues. Germline loops: CDR1 WNHNN, CDR2 SYGVQD (reference sequence). The DNA of the CDR3 is TGTGCCAGCAGTGACGGGGGATACGAGCAGTACTTC. This gives the protein CASSDGGYEQYF.

This clonotype was detected many times. The chain employs TRBV20-1 and TRBJ2-7; 7 bases align to TRBD2. The CDR3 consists of 14 residues. V dropped 3 bases and J dropped 3; count of bases not matched to a gene: 8. Germline assignment: CDR1 DFQATT and CDR2 SNEGSKA (reference sequence). DNA for the CDR3: TGCAGTGCTAGTGTCCCTAGCGGCGACTACGAGCAGTACTTC. Protein sequence: CSASVPSGDYEQYF.

This clonotype was detected ten times or more. The chain joins TRBV7-8 to TRBJ2-1; tentative D call: TRBD1 (5 bases). This CDR3 comprises 14 residues. The V end lost 10 bases, the J end lost 0 bases, and 13 bases lay between the germline ends. The germline V gene encodes CDR1 SGHVS and CDR2 FQNEAQ. The CDR3 region has the DNA TGTGCCATCGAACAGGAAAGCTCCTACAATGAGCAGTTCTTC. Its translation: CAIEQESSYNEQFF.

The table lists this clonotype with many counts. V is TRBV7-2 and J is TRBJ2-3; tentatively, D is TRBD2 (6 bases). In germline, CDR1 is SGHTA, CDR2 FQGNSA. The CDR3 extends over 16 amino acids. Trimming left V 3 bases short and J 2 bases short, with 15 bases between. The CDR3 here is CASSFGNGGYTDTQYF. Here the CDR3 DNA reads TGTGCCAGCAGCTTTGGTAACGGGGGTTACACAGATACGCAGTATTTT.

V is TRBV11-2 and J is TRBJ2-1; 8 positions match TRBD1. The CDR3 totals 12 residues. From germline, CDR1 is SGHAT and CDR2 FQNNGV. V lost 3 bases, J lost 12 bases, and 4 bases stayed unmatched. This chain's CDR3 is CASSFWTGPQFF. DNA for the CDR3: TGTGCCAGCAGCTTCTGGACAGGGCCGCAGTTCTTC.

This clonotype has a count of ten or more. This sequence joins TRBV7-2 and TRBJ2-1; D tentatively reads TRBD1 or TRBD2 (5 bases each). CDR3 length: 14 residues. CDR1 SGHTA and CDR2 FQGNSA come from the germline V gene. Trimming cost V 7 bases and J 6 bases, with 16 bases left between them. The chain's CDR3 is CASTLGPGLNEQFF. For the CDR3, the DNA is TGTGCCAGCACCCTAGGTCCGGGGCTCAATGAGCAGTTCTTC.

This clonotype was observed many times. The V call is TRBV5-1, the J call TRBJ2-3; D is unresolved. This CDR3 has 14 amino acids. The ends were cut back, 2 bases at V and 2 bases at J, with 9 bases in the middle. Germline V CDR1 and CDR2: SGHRS, YFSETQ. CDR3 in DNA: TGCGCCAGCAGCTTTCTCACTACCACAGATACGCAGTATTTT. Translating gives CASSFLTTTDTQYF.

In its sample, this clonotype was seen many times. The V and J genes are TRBV20-1 and TRBJ2-5, with no clear D. This CDR3 has 12 residues. Germline V gene lookup returns CDR1 DFQATT and CDR2 SNEGSKA (reference sequence). Trimming stripped 0 bases from V and 1 base from J, with 3 bases between. The CDR3 spells CSAREIQETQYF. The CDR3 DNA is TGCAGTGCTAGAGAAATCCAAGAGACCCAGTACTTC.

The table lists this clonotype with a few counts. V is TRBV20-1 and J is TRBJ1-1, with 7 bases lining up with TRBD1. Germline CDR1 and CDR2: DFQATT and SNEGSKA (reference sequence). After removal of 6 bases from V and 4 bases from J, the junction contained 11 bases not matched to a gene. The CDR3 sequence is 14 residues long. The CDR3, as DNA: TGCAGTGCCGCCAGGGGGGGGCGCAGCACTGAAGCTTTCTTT. As protein: CSAARGGRSTEAFF.

This clonotype was seen at least ten times. V is TRBV7-9 and J is TRBJ1-1; D is perhaps TRBD1 (6 bases). With 11 bases removed from V and 1 base from J, the gap between germline ends came to 11 bases. The CDR3 runs to 12 residues. Germline CDR1 is SEHNR and CDR2 is FQNEAQ (reference sequence). As DNA, the CDR3 is TGTGCCTGGGAGGGGGGGAACACTGAAGCTTTCTTT. This translates into CAWEGGNTEAFF.

The sample holds many counts of this clonotype. The gene calls are TRBV7-9 and TRBJ2-7, with 8 bases fitting TRBD1. The CDR3 is made up of 17 amino acids. V trimming: 5 bases; J trimming: 0 bases; junction bases outside the gene matches: 12. Germline-derived CDR1 and CDR2 are SEHNR and FQNEAQ (reference sequence). CDR3 region: CASSPRTGKGSSYEQYF. CDR3 in DNA: TGTGCCAGCAGCCCCCGGACAGGGAAGGGGTCCTCCTACGAGCAGTACTTC. Together with reference TRBV7-9 and TRBJ2-7, the CDR3 gives the full variable domain: DTGVSQNPRHKITKRGQNVTFRCDPISEHNRLYWYRQTLGQGPEFLTYFQNEAQLEKSRLLSDRFSAERPKGSFSTLEIQRTEQGDSAMYLCASSPRTGKGSSYEQYFGPGTRLTVT.

This clonotype showed up many times. The V call is TRBV20-1, the J call TRBJ1-3; D is possibly TRBD1 (6 bases). Germline CDR1 is DFQATT and CDR2 is SNEGSKA (reference sequence). Trimming removed 3 bases from V and 2 bases from J, with 14 bases in between. The CDR3 contains 15 residues. CDR3 region: CSARDYRAPGNTIYF. The CDR3, as DNA: TGCAGTGCTAGGGATTACAGGGCTCCTGGAAACACCATATATTTT.